The clone carrying this TCR beta chain was recorded only once. Its specificity is not known. They built TCR cDNA with 5'RACE template switching, a step that put in a universal primer site and UMIs. Via MiXCR, TCRdb re-called the 5' RACE reads, giving one row per CDR3 protein. Among 500,000 to 650,000 distinct CDR3 sequences, around an eighth were seen once, and the ten largest hold 15%. These data belong to a study of T cells after yellow fever vaccination. The germline V gene has CDR1 SGDLS and CDR2 YYNGEE. The CDR3 sequence is 15 residues long. Trimming cost V 3 bases and J 2 bases, with 13 bases left between them. Study-wide results and limits: Bulk-population clonotypes that are abundant could appear as contaminants in FACS-sorted repertoires. Subsequent booster samples again held most clones from primary vaccination (96% CD4, 85% to 90% CD8).

The source is a man aged 25-45 years who received the YFV17D yellow fever vaccine. The specimen was PBMCs, collected on the day of the yellow fever booster vaccination. The V gene is TRBV9, the J gene TRBJ2-3, with D possibly TRBD2 on 5 matching bases. CDR3 DNA sequence: TGTGCCAGCAGCGCTTCGGGGATCCCCACAGATACGCAGTATTTT. Its translation: CASSASGIPTDTQYF.